This T cell receptor beta chain derives from a study of breast tumors, draining lymph nodes, adjacent tissues. Breast cancer patients provided tissue from their axillary draining lymph nodes. Findings of the study overall: Compared with lymph nodes, tumors were less diverse; compared with nontumor tissue, more. Luminal-like breast cancer showed significantly higher tumor–nontumor repertoire similarity than basal-like. The data were judged consistent with most tumor T cells coming from lymph node and expanding in tumor. Data only fit, rather than demonstrated, lymph node origin of most tumor T cells.

With 0 bases removed from V and 4 bases from J, the gap between germline ends came to 23 bases. Germline V gene data show CDR1 as LNHNV and CDR2 as YYDKDF (reference sequence). The CDR3 is made up of 19 amino acids. A single record per CDR3 protein comes from TCRdb applying MiXCR to the multiplex PCR reads. Of about 80,000 distinct CDR3 sequences listed, approximately 20% were seen once; the top ten hold approximately 2.5%. This clonotype occurred many times. Antigen unknown. This TCR came from a female donor with breast cancer. Some clones in this sample may be carry-over from other donors' samples. Material: axillary lymph node tissue. This chain joins TRBV15 and TRBJ2-3, with D perhaps TRBD2 (6 bases). CDR3 coding DNA: TGTGCCACCAGCAGAGATCCCCCGGGGACTGCTCGAAGACCAGATACGCAGTATTTT. Its translation: CATSRDPPGTARRPDTQYF.